This paragraph reports one T cell receptor (beta chain). What it binds is unknown. This sample stems from a study of a mutant IDH1 vaccine in newly diagnosed glioma. As to time point: baseline, week 1 (first vaccination visit). As for treatment: pre-vaccination baseline after standard-of-care therapy. TCRdb's table, derived via immunoSEQ multiplex PCR, lists solely in-frame clones and lacks some. The data hold fewer than 85,000 clones, with 65% to 90% observed a single time. General observations from the study: The vaccine induced immune responses, and these occurred in roughly 95% of patients.

This receptor was taken from a man aged 30 to 45 with glioma. The starting material was PBMCs, obtained from a glioma patient treated with radiotherapy, temozolomide or both.

The CDR3 coding sequence is TGCGCCAGCAGCCTAAGCGGGGAACAGCCCCAGCATTTT. This codes for CASSLSGEQPQHF. The chain is built from TRBV5-1 and TRBJ1-5, with D unclear. The germline V and J ends were trimmed by 4 bases and 7 bases, with 12 bases remaining between them. The CDR3 spans 13 residues. Germline CDR1 reads SGHRS; CDR2 reads YFSETQ. Filled out from reference TRBV5-1 and TRBJ1-5, the complete variable domain reads KAGVTQTPRYLIKTRGQQVTLSCSPISGHRSVSWYQQTPGQGLQFLFEYFSETQRNKGNFPGRFSGRQFSNSRSEMNVSTLELGDSALYLCASSLSGEQPQHFGDGTRLSIL.